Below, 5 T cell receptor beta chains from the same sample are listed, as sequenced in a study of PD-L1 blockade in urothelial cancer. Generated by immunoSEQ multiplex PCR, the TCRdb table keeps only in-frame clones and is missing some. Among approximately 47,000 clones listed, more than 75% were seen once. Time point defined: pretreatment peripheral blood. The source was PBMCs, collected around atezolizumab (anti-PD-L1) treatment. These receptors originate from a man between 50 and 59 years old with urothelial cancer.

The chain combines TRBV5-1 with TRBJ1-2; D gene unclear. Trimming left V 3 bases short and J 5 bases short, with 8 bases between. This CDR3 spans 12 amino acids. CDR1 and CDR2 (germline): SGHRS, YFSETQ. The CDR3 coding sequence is TGCGCCAGCAGCTCGGAGGGTTATGGCTACACCTTC. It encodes CASSSEGYGYTF.

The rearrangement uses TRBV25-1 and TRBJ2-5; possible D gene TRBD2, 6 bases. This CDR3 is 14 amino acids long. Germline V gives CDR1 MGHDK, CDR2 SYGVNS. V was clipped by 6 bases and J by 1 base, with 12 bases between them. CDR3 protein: CASSKGGPQETQYF. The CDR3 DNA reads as TGTGCCAGCAGCAAAGGAGGGCCCCAAGAGACCCAGTACTTC. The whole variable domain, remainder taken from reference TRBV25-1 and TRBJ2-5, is EADIYQTPRYLVIGTGKKITLECSQTMGHDKMYWYQQDPGMELHLIHYSYGVNSTEKGDLSSESTVSRIRTEHFPLTLESARPSHTSQYLCASSKGGPQETQYFGPGTRLLVL.

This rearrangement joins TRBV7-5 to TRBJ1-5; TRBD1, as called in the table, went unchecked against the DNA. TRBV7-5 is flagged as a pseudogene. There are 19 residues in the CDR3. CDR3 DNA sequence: TGTGCCAGAAGCCCCCTGGGACAGGGAAGGCCTTATAGCAATCAGCCCCAGCATTTT. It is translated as CARSPLGQGRPYSNQPQHF.

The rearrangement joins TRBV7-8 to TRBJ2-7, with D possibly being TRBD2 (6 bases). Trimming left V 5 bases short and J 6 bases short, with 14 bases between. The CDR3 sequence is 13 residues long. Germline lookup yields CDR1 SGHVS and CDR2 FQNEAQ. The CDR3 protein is CASSVNRRGEQYV. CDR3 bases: TGTGCCAGCAGCGTAAATCGGAGGGGCGAGCAGTACGTC.

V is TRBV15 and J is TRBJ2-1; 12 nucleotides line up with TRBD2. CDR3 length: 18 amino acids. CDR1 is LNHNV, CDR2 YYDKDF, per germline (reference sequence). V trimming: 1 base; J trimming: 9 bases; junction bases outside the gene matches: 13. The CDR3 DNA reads TGTGCCACCAGCAGAGGGGCTAGCGGGGGGGCCAGGGGGCGTGAGCAGTTCTTC. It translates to CATSRGASGGARGREQFF.